The sequence of this TCR beta chain was determined in a study of shared clonotypes between healthy human individuals. The overall study: Three CD4 naive, three CD4 memory, two CD8 naive and one CD8 memory plate were used per donor. General study results and limits: Against clonotypes common to all four donors, non-shared ones had lower generation probabilities.

Sequencing used immunoSEQ multiplex PCR; TCRdb keeps in-frame clones, though not all of them. The sample shows a few hundred thousand clones, about 97% of them seen only once. Germline values: CDR1 SGHVS, CDR2 FNYEAQ. The trim removed 0 bases at V and 4 bases at J, leaving 9 bases unmatched. This CDR3 comprises 19 residues. A word on this clone: Its antigen is still unknown.

The donors, healthy adults who were HIV-negative, had experienced no recent acute infections or vaccinations. The sequence was collected from a woman in her twenties or thirties in good health. This chain joins TRBV7-6 and TRBJ2-6; 10 bases are a match to TRBD1. What was sequenced was naive CD4+ T cells sorted from blood. Subset specified: CD45RA+ positively selected. CDR3 bases: TGTGCCAGCAGCTTAGCGCCTCGACAGGGGGCAGCAGGGGCCAACGTCCTGACTTTC. It translates to CASSLAPRQGAAGANVLTF.